A selection of T cell receptor beta chains follows, all from one sample in a study of blood T cell repertoires in COVID-19. Produced via immunoSEQ multiplex PCR; TCRdb's table is partial and in-frame only. The sample yields approximately 52,000 clones, 75% to 90% seen once. The source material was peripheral blood. These receptors were collected from a man aged 55 to 70 with acute or convalescent COVID-19. CDR3s include the opening cysteine and the closing phenylalanine or tryptophan. Fields, in order: V gene, J gene, D gene, clone size, CDR3 protein, CDR3 DNA. D genes are given only for firm matches. Rows may omit the clone size; those that give it use once, few, many or a size class.

TRBV9	TRBJ1-2	TRBD1	-	CASSVPGQANYGYTF	TGTGCCAGCAGCGTTCCAGGACAGGCTAACTATGGCTACACCTTC
TRBV19	TRBJ2-5	TRBD2	-	CASSIGSGSGSGETQYF	TGTGCCAGTAGTATTGGGAGTGGCAGCGGGAGTGGGGAGACCCAGTACTTC
TRBV19	TRBJ1-2	-	-	CASSWAGFYGYTF	TGTGCCAGTAGTTGGGCGGGCTTCTATGGCTACACCTTC
TRBV21-1	TRBJ2-7	-	-	CASSNQGRNHEQYF	TGTGCCAGCAGCAATCAGGGGCGGAATCACGAGCAGTACTTC
TRBV6-5	TRBJ2-7	TRBD2	few	CASSNSGGGYEQYF	TGTGCCAGCAGTAACAGCGGGGGGGGCTACGAGCAGTACTTC
TRBV6-1	TRBJ1-4	TRBD1	-	CASSEPRQGAAGKLFF	TGTGCCAGCAGTGAACCAAGACAGGGGGCGGCGGGAAAACTGTTTTTT
TRBV5-5	TRBJ2-5	TRBD1	-	CASSRDRQETQYF	TGTGCCAGCAGCCGGGACAGACAAGAGACCCAGTACTTC
TRBV4-2	TRBJ2-3	TRBD2	-	CASSQDSASGSTDTQYF	TGTGCCAGCAGCCAAGATTCGGCTAGCGGGAGCACAGATACGCAGTATTTT
TRBV11-2	TRBJ1-6	-	-	CASSHAWRRSSYNSPLHF	TGTGCCAGCAGCCATGCGTGGCGTCGGAGCTCCTATAATTCACCCCTCCACTTT
TRBV4-1	TRBJ2-7	-	-	CASSPDYAYEQYF	TGCGCCAGCAGCCCCGACTACGCCTACGAGCAGTACTTC
TRBV19	TRBJ1-2	-	-	CASRRQGDDYGYTF	TGTGCCAGTAGGAGGCAGGGCGACGACTATGGCTACACCTTC
TRBV28	TRBJ2-4	TRBD2	-	CASTRDYQNIQYF	TGTGCCAGCACGAGGGACTACCAAAACATTCAGTACTTC
TRBV6-2/TRBV6-3	TRBJ1-4	-	-	CASSYVGATNEKLFF	TGTGCCAGCAGTTACGTGGGCGCAACTAATGAAAAACTGTTTTTT
TRBV3-1/TRBV3-2	TRBJ2-5	TRBD2	-	CASSLRGTSGGAVKTQYF	TGTGCCAGCAGCCTACGCGGGACTAGCGGGGGGGCCGTGAAGACCCAGTACTTC
TRBV10-3	TRBJ2-5	-	-	CAISESGQTETQYF	TGTGCCATCAGTGAGTCGGGCCAGACGGAGACCCAGTACTTC
TRBV5-4	TRBJ2-5	-	once	CASSLDPGGAETQYF	TGTGCCAGCAGCTTGGATCCGGGGGGCGCAGAGACCCAGTACTTC
TRBV19	TRBJ2-6	TRBD2	-	CASSGLGLAASGANVLTF	TGTGCCAGTAGTGGATTGGGACTAGCGGCTTCTGGGGCCAACGTCCTGACTTTC